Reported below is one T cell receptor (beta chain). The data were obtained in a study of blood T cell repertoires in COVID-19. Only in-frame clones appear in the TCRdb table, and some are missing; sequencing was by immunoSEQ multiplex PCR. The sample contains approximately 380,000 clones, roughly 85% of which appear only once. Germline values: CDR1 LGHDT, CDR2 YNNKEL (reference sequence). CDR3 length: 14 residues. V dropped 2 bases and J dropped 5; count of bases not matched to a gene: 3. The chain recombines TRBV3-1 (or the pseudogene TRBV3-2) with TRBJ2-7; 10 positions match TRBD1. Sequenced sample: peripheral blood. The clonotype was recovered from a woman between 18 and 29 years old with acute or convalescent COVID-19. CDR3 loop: CASSQSGTGDEQYF. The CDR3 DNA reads TGTGCCAGCAGCCAATCTGGGACAGGGGACGAGCAGTACTTC.